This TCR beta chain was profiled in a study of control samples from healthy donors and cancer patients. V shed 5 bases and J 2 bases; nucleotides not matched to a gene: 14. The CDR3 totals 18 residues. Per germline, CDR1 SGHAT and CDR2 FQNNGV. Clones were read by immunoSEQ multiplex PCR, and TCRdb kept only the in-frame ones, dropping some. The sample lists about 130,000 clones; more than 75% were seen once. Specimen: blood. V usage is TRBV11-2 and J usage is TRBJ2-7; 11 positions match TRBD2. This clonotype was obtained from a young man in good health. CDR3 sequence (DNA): TGTGCCAGCAGCGAATATCTAGCGGGAGGCATCTTCACCTACGAGCAGTACTTC. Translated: CASSEYLAGGIFTYEQYF.